The sequence of this T cell receptor (beta chain) was determined in a study of cytomegalovirus exposure and HLA in healthy donors. Researchers ran the PCR with 60 Vbeta and 13 Jbeta primers. TCRdb keeps only in-frame clones here, not all; method: immunoSEQ multiplex PCR. The sample includes around 150,000 clones, around three quarters of them seen just once. The CDR3 is 15 residues long. The junction had 7 bases not matched to a gene; V was cut back by 3 bases and J by 4 bases. Germline CDR1 and CDR2: SGHTA and FQGNSA. Study-level points and caveats: Associated with cytomegalovirus, according to the listing, were approximately 160 TCR beta chains. As immune exposure information, only CMV serostatus was available.

With respect to this clone: Its antigen is as yet unknown.

This chain links TRBV7-2 with TRBJ1-1; 8 nucleotides match TRBD1. This clonotype originated in a man aged 50 to 60 in good health and CMV-seropositive. The specimen was PBMCs. CDR3 nucleotide sequence: TGTGCCAGCAGCTTCTCACAGGGGGTAGGCACTGAAGCTTTCTTT. Translating it yields CASSFSQGVGTEAFF. Full variable domain (rest looked up from reference TRBV7-2 and TRBJ1-1): GAGVSQSPSNKVTEKGKDVELRCDPISGHTALYWYRQSLGQGLEFLIYFQGNSAPDKSGLPSDRFSAERTGGSVSTLTIQRTQQEDSAVYLCASSFSQGVGTEAFFGQGTRLTVV.